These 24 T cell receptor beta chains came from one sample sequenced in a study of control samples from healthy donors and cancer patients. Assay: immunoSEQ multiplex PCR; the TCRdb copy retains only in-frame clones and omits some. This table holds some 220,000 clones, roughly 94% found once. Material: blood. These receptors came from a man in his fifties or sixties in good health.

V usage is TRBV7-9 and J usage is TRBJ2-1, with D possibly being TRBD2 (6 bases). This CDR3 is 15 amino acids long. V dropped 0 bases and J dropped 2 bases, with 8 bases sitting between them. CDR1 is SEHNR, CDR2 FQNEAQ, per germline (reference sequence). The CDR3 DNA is TGTGCCAGCAGCTTAGCTAGCGGAACCTACAATGAGCAGTTCTTC. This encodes CASSLASGTYNEQFF.

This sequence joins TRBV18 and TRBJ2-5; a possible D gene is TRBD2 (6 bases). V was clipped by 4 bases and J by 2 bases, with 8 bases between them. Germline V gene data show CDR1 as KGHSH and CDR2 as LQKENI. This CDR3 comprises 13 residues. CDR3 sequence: CASSRGMQETQYF. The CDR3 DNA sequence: TGTGCCAGCTCACGCGGGATGCAAGAGACCCAGTACTTC.

CDR3 sequence: CASSRDPGTGKVGYTF. The DNA for the CDR3 is TGCGCCAGCAGCAGAGATCCCGGGACAGGCAAAGTTGGCTACACCTTC. The chain uses TRBV4-1 and TRBJ1-2, with TRBD1 matching 8 bases. Trimming took 5 bases from V and 7 from J; bases not matched to a gene: 15. CDR1 is MGHRA, CDR2 YSYEKL, per germline. This CDR3 is built from 16 residues.

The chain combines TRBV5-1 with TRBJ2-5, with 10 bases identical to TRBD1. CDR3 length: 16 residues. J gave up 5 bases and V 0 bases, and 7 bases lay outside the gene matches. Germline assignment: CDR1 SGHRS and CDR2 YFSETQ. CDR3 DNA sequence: TGCGCCAGCAGCTTGGCAGGACAGGGGGGTTCGGAGACCCAGTACTTC. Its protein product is CASSLAGQGGSETQYF.

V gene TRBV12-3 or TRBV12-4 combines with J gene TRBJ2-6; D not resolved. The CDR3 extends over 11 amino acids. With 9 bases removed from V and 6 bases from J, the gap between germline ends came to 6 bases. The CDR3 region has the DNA TGTGCCAGTTGTAAGGCCAACGTCCTGACTTTC. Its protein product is CASCKANVLTF.

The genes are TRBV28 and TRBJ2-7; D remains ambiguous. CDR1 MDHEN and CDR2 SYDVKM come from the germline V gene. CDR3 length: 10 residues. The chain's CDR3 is CATRVLEQYF. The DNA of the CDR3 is TGTGCTACACGGGTTTTGGAGCAGTACTTC.

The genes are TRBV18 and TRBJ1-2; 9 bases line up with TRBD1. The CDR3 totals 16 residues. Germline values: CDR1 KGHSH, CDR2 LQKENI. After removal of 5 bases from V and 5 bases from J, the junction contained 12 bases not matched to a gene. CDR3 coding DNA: TGTGCCAGCTCAGCCCTAGGGCGGGACAGGGAGTATGGCTACACCTTC. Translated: CASSALGRDREYGYTF.

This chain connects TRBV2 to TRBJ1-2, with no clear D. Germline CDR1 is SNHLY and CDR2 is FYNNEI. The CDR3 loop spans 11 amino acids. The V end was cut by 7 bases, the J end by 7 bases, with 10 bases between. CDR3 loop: CASTYTSGYTF. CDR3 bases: TGTGCCAGCACTTACACTAGTGGCTACACCTTC.

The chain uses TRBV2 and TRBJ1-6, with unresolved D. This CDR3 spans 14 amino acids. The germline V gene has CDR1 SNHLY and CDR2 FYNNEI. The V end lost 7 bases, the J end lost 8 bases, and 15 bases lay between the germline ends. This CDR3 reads CASISFAGDSPLHF. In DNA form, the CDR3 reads TGTGCCAGCATCTCCTTCGCTGGGGATTCACCCCTCCACTTT.

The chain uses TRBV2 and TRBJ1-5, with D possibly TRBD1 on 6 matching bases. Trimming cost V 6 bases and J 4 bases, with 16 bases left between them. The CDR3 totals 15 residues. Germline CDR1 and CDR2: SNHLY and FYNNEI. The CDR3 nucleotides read TGTGCCAGCAGCGCCCCGACAGGCCGAAATCAGCCCCAGCATTTT. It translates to CASSAPTGRNQPQHF.

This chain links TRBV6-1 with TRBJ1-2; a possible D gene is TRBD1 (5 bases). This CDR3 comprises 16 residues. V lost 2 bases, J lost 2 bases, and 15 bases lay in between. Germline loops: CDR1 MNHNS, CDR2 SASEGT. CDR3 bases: TGTGCCAGCAGTGAAATGGGACTTATAACCAACTATGGCTACACCTTC. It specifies CASSEMGLITNYGYTF.

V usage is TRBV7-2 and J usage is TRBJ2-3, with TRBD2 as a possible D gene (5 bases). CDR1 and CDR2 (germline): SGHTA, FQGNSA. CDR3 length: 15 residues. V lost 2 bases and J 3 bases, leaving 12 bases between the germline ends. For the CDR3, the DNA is TGTGCCAGCAGCTTACGGGGTCGGCGGACAGATACGCAGTATTTT. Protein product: CASSLRGRRTDTQYF.

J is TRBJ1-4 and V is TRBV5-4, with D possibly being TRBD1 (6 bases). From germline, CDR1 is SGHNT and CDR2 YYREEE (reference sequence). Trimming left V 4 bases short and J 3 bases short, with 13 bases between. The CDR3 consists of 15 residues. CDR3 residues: CASSTYREANEKLFF. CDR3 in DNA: TGTGCCAGCAGCACCTACAGGGAAGCTAATGAAAAACTGTTTTTT. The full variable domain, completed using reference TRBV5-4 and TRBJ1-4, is ETGVTQSPTHLIKTRGQQVTLRCSSQSGHNTVSWYQQALGQGPQFIFQYYREEENGRGNFPPRFSGLQFPNYSSELNVNALELDDSALYLCASSTYREANEKLFFGSGTQLSVL.

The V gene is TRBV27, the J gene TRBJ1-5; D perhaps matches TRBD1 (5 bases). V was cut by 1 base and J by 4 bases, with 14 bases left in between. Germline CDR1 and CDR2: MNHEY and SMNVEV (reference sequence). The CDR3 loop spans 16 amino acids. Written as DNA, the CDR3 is TGTGCCAGCAGTTTATTCGGGGGGATGGAGAATCAGCCCCAGCATTTT. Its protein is CASSLFGGMENQPQHF.

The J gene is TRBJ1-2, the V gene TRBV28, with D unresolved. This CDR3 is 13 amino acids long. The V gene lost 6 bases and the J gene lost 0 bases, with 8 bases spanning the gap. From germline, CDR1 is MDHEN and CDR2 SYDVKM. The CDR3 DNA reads TGTGCCAGCAGGGGGAAGTCTAACTATGGCTACACCTTC. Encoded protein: CASRGKSNYGYTF.

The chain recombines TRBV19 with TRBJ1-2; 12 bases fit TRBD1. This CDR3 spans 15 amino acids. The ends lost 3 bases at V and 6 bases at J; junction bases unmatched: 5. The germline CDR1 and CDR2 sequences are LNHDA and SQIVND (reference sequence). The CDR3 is CASSIRDRGLDGYTF. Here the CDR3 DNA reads TGTGCCAGTAGTATTAGGGACAGGGGGCTTGATGGCTACACCTTC.

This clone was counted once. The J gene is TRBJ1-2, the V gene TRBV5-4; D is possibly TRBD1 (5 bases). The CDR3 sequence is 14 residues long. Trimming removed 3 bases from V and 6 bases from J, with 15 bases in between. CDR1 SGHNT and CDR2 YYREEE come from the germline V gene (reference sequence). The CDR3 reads CASSSGGSRDGYTF. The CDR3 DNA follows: TGTGCCAGCAGCTCCGGTGGATCCAGGGATGGCTACACCTTC.

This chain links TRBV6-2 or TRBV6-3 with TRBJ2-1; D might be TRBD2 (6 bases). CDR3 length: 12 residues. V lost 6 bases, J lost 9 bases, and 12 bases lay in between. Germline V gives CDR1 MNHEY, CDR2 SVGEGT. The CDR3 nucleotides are TGTGCCAGCAGCGAACTACTAGCTGAGCAGTTCTTC. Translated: CASSELLAEQFF.

The CDR3 here is CASSINRVTGELFF. The DNA for the CDR3 is TGTGCCAGCAGTATTAACAGGGTTACCGGGGAGCTGTTTTTT. This chain uses TRBV27 with TRBJ2-2, with D perhaps matching TRBD1 (6 bases). V dropped 5 bases and J dropped 5 bases, with 12 bases sitting between them. There are 14 residues in the CDR3. CDR1 and CDR2 from the germline V gene are MNHEY and SMNVEV (reference sequence).

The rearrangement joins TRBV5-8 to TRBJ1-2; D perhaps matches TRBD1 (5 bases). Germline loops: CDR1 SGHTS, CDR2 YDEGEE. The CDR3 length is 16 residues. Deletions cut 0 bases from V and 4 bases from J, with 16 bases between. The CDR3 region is CASSLAHRTPFYGYTF. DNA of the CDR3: TGTGCCAGCAGCTTGGCCCACAGGACCCCATTCTATGGCTACACCTTC.

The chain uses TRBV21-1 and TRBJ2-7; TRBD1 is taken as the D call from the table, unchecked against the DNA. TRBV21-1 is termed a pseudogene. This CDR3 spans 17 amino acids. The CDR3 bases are TGTGCCAGCAGCAAACGTCGCACAGGGGGGAGCTCCTACGAGCAGTACGTC. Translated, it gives CASSKRRTGGSSYEQYV.

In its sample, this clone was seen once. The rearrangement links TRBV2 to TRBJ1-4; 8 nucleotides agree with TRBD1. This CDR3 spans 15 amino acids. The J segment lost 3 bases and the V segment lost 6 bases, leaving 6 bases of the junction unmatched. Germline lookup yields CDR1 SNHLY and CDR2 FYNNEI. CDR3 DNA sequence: TGTGCCAGCAGCGCAGGGGGCGCCTCTAATGAAAAACTGTTTTTT. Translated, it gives CASSAGGASNEKLFF.

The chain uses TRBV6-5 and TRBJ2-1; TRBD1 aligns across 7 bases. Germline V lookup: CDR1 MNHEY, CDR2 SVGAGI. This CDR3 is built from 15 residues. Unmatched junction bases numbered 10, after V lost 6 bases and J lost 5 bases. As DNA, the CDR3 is TGTGCCAGCAGACCAAGACAGGGCGTTCACAATGAGCAGTTCTTC. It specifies CASRPRQGVHNEQFF.

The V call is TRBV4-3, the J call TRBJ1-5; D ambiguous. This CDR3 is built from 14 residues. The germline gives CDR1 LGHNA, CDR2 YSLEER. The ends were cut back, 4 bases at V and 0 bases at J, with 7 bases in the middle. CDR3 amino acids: CASSLLYSNQPQHF. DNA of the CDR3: TGCGCCAGCAGCCTGCTGTATAGCAATCAGCCCCAGCATTTT.